This entry describes one T cell receptor beta chain. In germline, CDR1 is SGHNT, CDR2 YYREEE (reference sequence). The CDR3 sequence is 14 residues long. After removal of 4 bases from V and 8 bases from J, the junction contained 6 bases not matched to a gene. This specimen belongs to a study of blood T cell repertoires in COVID-19. Participants were aged about 18 to 90 years, lived in under 25 US areas, and enrolled virtually. The authors' processing: Reference gene primer amplification in the assay estimated nucleated cell counts. Libraries were prepared by immunoSEQ multiplex PCR; TCRdb keeps only in-frame clonotypes and omits some of them. That table is the source of V, J and clone size, and D and trimming were worked out from the DNA. The repertoire includes approximately 250,000 clones, 88% of them detected once, and around 3.1% sits in the top ten.

The sequenced material came from PBMCs or T cells enriched from blood (not recorded which). The TCR sequence derives from a woman aged 40-49 years who had been exposed to COVID-19. V is TRBV5-4 and J is TRBJ1-4; 9 nucleotides line up with TRBD1. The CDR3 region is CASSPDRGGEKLFF. The DNA of the CDR3 is TGTGCCAGCAGCCCGGACAGGGGAGGCGAAAAACTGTTTTTT.